This TCR beta chain came from a study of cytomegalovirus exposure and HLA in healthy donors. This CDR3 spans 16 amino acids. CDR1 and CDR2 from the germline V gene are MDHEN and SYDVKM. After removal of 6 bases from V and 4 bases from J, the junction contained 10 bases not matched to a gene. Produced via immunoSEQ multiplex PCR; TCRdb's table is partial and in-frame only. The sample has over 200,000 clones, about 91% seen once. The donors were members of the validation cohort, which comprised 120 subjects and was separate from the first cohort of 670 or so subjects. The clonotype originates from a woman aged 18-30 years in good health and CMV-seronegative. The V call is TRBV28, the J call TRBJ1-2; TRBD1 agrees at 11 bases. Input material: PBMCs. CDR3 sequence: CASRPGQGVIGYGYTF. The CDR3 bases are TGTGCCAGCAGGCCGGGACAGGGGGTAATCGGCTATGGCTACACCTTC.